The 22 T cell receptor beta chains listed next were all sequenced from one sample in a study of blood T cells in healthy people across ages. Using a J-beta primer mix together with a sample-barcoded 5' primer, a second PCR was run for roughly 6 to 12 cycles. TCRdb called the 5' RACE reads again in MiXCR, with one record for every CDR3 protein. Of about 1.1 million distinct CDR3 sequences listed, less than 45% are singletons. Sequencing input: blood. These receptors were collected from a man aged 18 to 29 in good health.

This chain uses TRBV20-1 with TRBJ2-7; D assignment may be TRBD1 or TRBD2 (6 bases each). The better agreement between TRBJ2-5 and the DNA end casts doubt on the J call. Germline CDR1 and CDR2: DFQATT and SNEGSKA (reference sequence). The CDR3 length is 13 residues. CDR3 sequence: CSARVGGTGTQYF. The CDR3 nucleotides read TGCAGTGCGCGGGTCGGGGGCACAGGGACCCAGTACTTC.

The chain has TRBV7-2 and TRBJ2-1, with a weak D call TRBD1 (5 bases). The CDR3 extends over 12 amino acids. The V end lost 3 bases, the J end lost 5 bases, and 5 bases lay between the germline ends. Looked up from germline, CDR1 is SGHTA and CDR2 is FQGNSA. CDR3 residues: CASSLTDNEQFF. Written as DNA, the CDR3 is TGTGCCAGCAGCTTGACAGACAATGAGCAGTTCTTC. Together with reference TRBV7-2 and TRBJ2-1, the CDR3 gives the full variable domain: GAGVSQSPSNKVTEKGKDVELRCDPISGHTALYWYRQSLGQGLEFLIYFQGNSAPDKSGLPSDRFSAERTGGSVSTLTIQRTQQEDSAVYLCASSLTDNEQFFGPGTRLTVL.

The V gene is TRBV29-1, the J gene TRBJ2-4, with 11 bases identical to TRBD1. V gave up 5 bases and J gave up 7 bases; unmatched junction bases: 4. The CDR3 is 13 residues long. The germline CDR1 and CDR2 sequences are SQVTM and ANQGSEA. Here the CDR3 DNA reads TGCAGCGTTCCGGGACAGGGGGTCAACATTCAGTACTTC. Its protein is CSVPGQGVNIQYF.

The chain links TRBV30 to TRBJ2-1; no firm D call. Trimming pared 0 bases from V and 7 bases from J, leaving 7 bases between. This CDR3 is built from 12 residues. The germline V gene encodes CDR1 GTSNPN and CDR2 SVGIG (reference sequence). CDR3 DNA: TGTGCCTGGAGTGTAGACCAAAATGAGCAGTTCTTC. Its protein product is CAWSVDQNEQFF.

In this sample, this clonotype turned up many times. The chain combines TRBV9 with TRBJ2-1; no reliable D call. Germline values: CDR1 SGDLS, CDR2 YYNGEE. V shed 3 bases and J shed 8 bases, with 15 bases lying between them. This CDR3 spans 14 amino acids. The CDR3 bases are TGTGCCAGCAGCGCTAGTTTGGGGATCGATGAGCAGTTCTTC. Residues: CASSASLGIDEQFF.

The sample holds many counts of this clonotype. The chain links TRBV7-8 to TRBJ1-2; tentative D call: TRBD1 (5 bases). This CDR3 contains 14 residues. Germline CDR1 and CDR2: SGHVS and FQNEAQ. V was cut by 1 base and J by 3 bases, with 9 bases left in between. The CDR3 nucleotides read TGTGCCAGCAGCTTAGGAGGGGAATACTATGGCTACACCTTC. It encodes CASSLGGEYYGYTF.

The rearrangement uses TRBV12-3 or TRBV12-4 and TRBJ2-5; D may be TRBD2 (6 bases). Trimming took 5 bases from V and 5 from J, leaving 24 bases between them. The CDR3 runs 17 residues. The CDR3, as DNA: TGTGCCAGCAGTCCTGTGGTGCCGGGACTTTCTCCGGAGACCCAGTACTTC. Amino acid sequence: CASSPVVPGLSPETQYF.

This clonotype has a handful of counts. The chain carries TRBV5-1 and TRBJ2-5; 8 nucleotides line up with TRBD1. After removal of 4 bases from V and 5 bases from J, the junction contained 10 bases not matched to a gene. The CDR3 has 15 amino acids. CDR1 is SGHRS, CDR2 YFSETQ, per germline. Written as DNA, the CDR3 is TGCGCCAGCAGCCCAAGGACAGGGCCGGGGGAGACCCAGTACTTC. Residues: CASSPRTGPGETQYF.

The chain recombines TRBV14 with TRBJ2-5; D might be TRBD1 (6 bases). The J call may be mistaken, given a closer DNA end match to TRBJ2-7. Germline-derived CDR1 and CDR2 are SGHDN and FVKESK. The CDR3 runs to 15 residues. CDR3 in amino acids: CASSQKTGYTYEQYF. The CDR3 bases are TGTGCCAGCAGCCAAAAAACAGGGTATACCTACGAGCAGTACTTC.

This chain connects TRBV20-1 to TRBJ2-7; a possible D gene is TRBD1 (6 bases). There are 14 residues in the CDR3. The germline V gene has CDR1 DFQATT and CDR2 SNEGSKA (reference sequence). The V and J ends lost 4 bases and 0 bases respectively, with 13 bases between them. CDR3 region: CSANPPTGSYEQYF. The CDR3 nucleotides are TGCAGTGCTAACCCCCCGACAGGCTCCTACGAGCAGTACTTC.

There are a few counts of this clonotype. CDR3 in DNA: TGTGCCAGCAGTCCCCTGACAGGGGGTCCCACTGAAGCTTTCTTT. Protein product: CASSPLTGGPTEAFF. The rearrangement links TRBV12-3 or TRBV12-4 to TRBJ1-1, with TRBD1 matching over 9 bases. V was clipped by 5 bases and J by 4 bases; unmatched bases: 8. The CDR3 has 15 amino acids.

Only a few counts were recorded for this clonotype. V is TRBV7-9 and J is TRBJ2-3; TRBD2 matches 8 bases. V lost 0 bases, J lost 3 bases, and 11 bases stayed unmatched. The length of the CDR3 is 18 residues. CDR1 and CDR2 from the germline V gene are SEHNR and FQNEAQ (reference sequence). The CDR3 spells CASSLARVSGVLTDTQYF. The CDR3, as DNA: TGTGCCAGCAGCTTAGCGCGAGTTAGCGGGGTGTTAACAGATACGCAGTATTTT.

Concerning this clonotype itself: A much larger clone differs by one base, so this may be a read error. The rearrangement joins TRBV20-1 to TRBJ1-2; TRBD1 is a possible D gene (6 bases). The V end was cut by 2 bases, the J end by 0 bases, with 16 bases between. CDR3 length: 16 residues. Germline values: CDR1 DFQATT, CDR2 SNEGSKA (reference sequence). In DNA form, the CDR3 reads TGCAGTGCTAGACCCTTACAGGGCGGAACTAACTATGGCTACACCTTC. Protein product: CSARPLQGGTNYGYTF.

The sample holds a few counts of this clonotype. This chain joins TRBV20-1 and TRBJ2-5; 8 bases are shared with TRBD1. The germline CDR1 and CDR2 sequences are DFQATT and SNEGSKA (reference sequence). Trimming took 1 base from V and 1 from J; bases not matched to a gene: 2. The CDR3 spans 14 residues. The CDR3 nucleotides are TGCAGTGCTAGAGGACAGGGGAGCCAAGAGACCCAGTACTTC. Residues: CSARGQGSQETQYF.

The chain uses TRBV4-1 and TRBJ1-1; TRBD1 matches 7 bases. Trimming removed 3 bases from V and 4 bases from J; junction bases left unmatched: 5. This CDR3 spans 14 amino acids. The germline gives CDR1 MGHRA, CDR2 YSYEKL. CDR3 region: CASSHRGGPTEAFF. CDR3 bases: TGCGCCAGCAGCCACAGGGGGGGGCCCACTGAAGCTTTCTTT.

This clonotype was detected only a few times. This chain uses TRBV30 with TRBJ1-2; no definite D call. The V end was cut by 1 base, the J end by 8 bases, with 11 bases between. The CDR3 has 12 amino acids. Per the germline V gene, CDR1 is GTSNPN and CDR2 is SVGIG (reference sequence). The DNA for the CDR3 is TGTGCCTGGAGTGGTTTGATTGAGGGCTACACCTTC. Its protein is CAWSGLIEGYTF.

Only a few counts were recorded for this clonotype. The rearrangement uses TRBV6-2 or TRBV6-3 and TRBJ2-3; D is possibly TRBD1 or TRBD2 (5 bases each). The V end lost 2 bases, the J end lost 5 bases, and 14 bases lay between the germline ends. The germline gives CDR1 MNHEY, CDR2 SVGEGT. The length of the CDR3 is 15 residues. CDR3: CASSYGTLVEDTQYF. Here the CDR3 DNA reads TGTGCCAGCAGTTACGGGACGCTGGTTGAAGATACGCAGTATTTT.

This clonotype was found a few times. V and J are TRBV28 and TRBJ2-5; TRBD2 matches at 7 bases. Trimming cost V 8 bases and J 3 bases; bases outside gene matches: 18. The length of the CDR3 is 17 residues. CDR1 and CDR2 from the germline V gene are MDHEN and SYDVKM. In nucleotides, the CDR3 is TGTGCCAGCCCATCCCGGGACTACCGAGATATTAAAGAGACCCAGTACTTC. Residues: CASPSRDYRDIKETQYF.

For this clonotype: A junction end diverges from the germline sequence, so it may reflect a read error. The chain carries TRBV4-1 and TRBJ2-1; 9 nucleotides agree with TRBD2. The CDR3 contains 17 residues. CDR1 and CDR2 from the germline V gene are MGHRA and YSYEKL. CDR3 amino acids: CASSFPSGGGAYNEEFF. DNA of the CDR3: TGCGCCAGCAGCTTCCCCTCTGGCGGGGGGGCCTACAATGAGGAGTTCTTC.

The gene calls are TRBV20-1 and TRBJ2-1; TRBD2 aligns across 8 bases. The CDR3 is 13 residues long. With 5 bases clipped from V and 7 bases from J, the junction kept 7 bases outside the gene matches. The germline CDR1 and CDR2 sequences are DFQATT and SNEGSKA (reference sequence). CDR3 in amino acids: CSARGGEVNEQFF. The CDR3 region has the DNA TGCAGTGCTCGGGGGGGCGAAGTAAATGAGCAGTTCTTC.

The rearrangement uses TRBV5-1 and TRBJ2-7; 7 nucleotides agree with TRBD1. J gave up 9 bases and V 4 bases, and 13 bases lay outside the gene matches. Per the germline V gene, CDR1 is SGHRS and CDR2 is YFSETQ. The CDR3 is made up of 14 amino acids. In DNA, the CDR3 is TGCGCCAGCAGCATCCCGGGACAGTTCATAGGGCAGTACTTC. This translates into CASSIPGQFIGQYF.

In its sample, this clonotype was seen many times. The chain has TRBV20-1 and TRBJ1-4; maybe TRBD1 (6 bases). Trimming took off 0 bases at V and 6 bases at J, with 14 bases between the two ends. The CDR3 covers 15 residues. The germline gives CDR1 DFQATT, CDR2 SNEGSKA (reference sequence). For the CDR3, the DNA is TGCAGTGCTAGAGATCCAGGGACACAGGATGAAAAACTGTTTTTT. Protein product: CSARDPGTQDEKLFF.